This T cell receptor beta chain stems from a study of blood T cell repertoires in COVID-19. About the study: Spain, Italy and the United States supplied samples that represented acute and convalescent COVID-19.

Clones were read by immunoSEQ multiplex PCR, and TCRdb kept only the in-frame ones, dropping some. This sample has roughly 340,000 clones; around nine tenths occur once, and the top ten carry about 3.5%. Per the germline V gene, CDR1 is ENHRY and CDR2 is SYGVKD. Trimming left V 3 bases short and J 5 bases short, with 10 bases between. The CDR3 is 13 amino acids. V and J are TRBV10-3 and TRBJ1-1; D is unclear. The receptor was derived from a woman under 30 who had recovered from COVID-19. Sequenced: peripheral blood. The chain's CDR3 is CAISERELTEAFF. The CDR3 nucleotides read TGTGCCATCAGTGAAAGGGAGTTGACTGAAGCTTTCTTT.